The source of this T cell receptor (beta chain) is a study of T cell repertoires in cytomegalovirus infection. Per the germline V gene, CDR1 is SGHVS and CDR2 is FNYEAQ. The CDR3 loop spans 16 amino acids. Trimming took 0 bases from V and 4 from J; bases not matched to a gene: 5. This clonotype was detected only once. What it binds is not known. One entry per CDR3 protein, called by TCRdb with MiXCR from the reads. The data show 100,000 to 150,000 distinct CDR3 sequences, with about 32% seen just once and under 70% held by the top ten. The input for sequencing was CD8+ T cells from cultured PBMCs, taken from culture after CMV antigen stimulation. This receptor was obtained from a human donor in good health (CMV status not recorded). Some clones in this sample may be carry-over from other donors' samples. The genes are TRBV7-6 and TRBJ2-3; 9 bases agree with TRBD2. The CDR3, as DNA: TGTGCCAGCAGCTTAGCAGCGGGGGGCCGGGCAGATACGCAGTATTTT. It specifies CASSLAAGGRADTQYF. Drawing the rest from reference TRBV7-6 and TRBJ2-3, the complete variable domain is GAGVSQSPRYKVTKRGQDVALRCDPISGHVSLYWYRQALGQGPEFLTYFNYEAQQDKSGLPNDRFSAERPEGSISTLTIQRTEQRDSAMYRCASSLAAGGRADTQYFGPGTRLTVL.